This is a list of T cell receptor beta chains from one sample in a study of T cells in Graves' hyperthyroidism and ophthalmopathy. TCRdb recomputed calls from the multiplex PCR reads with MiXCR, one row per CDR3 protein. The sample comprises more than 150,000 distinct CDR3 sequences, about a sixth of which are singletons, and under 35% rests with the top ten. Sequencing was done on a sample of blood. The receptor source for this set is a woman aged 45-59 years with Graves' hyperthyroidism. Both conserved end residues are part of each CDR3. The D gene is left open where the match is weak. Some rows have no size entry. The others give once, few or many, or a class for an expanded clone.

V,size,D,J,CDR3,DNA
TRBV9,many,TRBD1,TRBJ2-7,CASSVGQGGYEQYF,TGTGCCAGCAGCGTCGGACAGGGTGGCTACGAGCAGTACTTC
TRBV20-1,many,-,TRBJ1-2,CSAGRHYGYTF,TGCAGTGCTGGGCGTCACTATGGCTACACCTTC
TRBV6-1,many,TRBD2,TRBJ2-1,CASRTGTTNNEQFF,TGTGCCAGCAGGACCGGGACTACAAACAATGAGCAGTTCTTC
TRBV20-1,many,-,TRBJ1-4,CSARDRGRGEKLFF,TGCAGTGCTAGAGATCGAGGGAGGGGAGAAAAACTGTTTTTT
TRBV6-1,many,-,TRBJ1-2,CASSETRLNYGYTF,TGTGCCAGCAGTGAAACACGGCTTAACTATGGCTACACCTTC
TRBV5-1,-,-,TRBJ2-7,CASSMTLDEQYF,TGCGCCAGCAGCATGACACTCGACGAGCAGTACTTC
TRBV7-8,many,-,TRBJ1-5,CASSLVWGSSNQPQHF,TGTGCCAGCAGCTTAGTTTGGGGCAGTAGCAATCAGCCCCAGCATTTT
TRBV15,many,-,TRBJ1-2,CATSSDKRLGYGYTF,TGTGCCACCAGCAGTGATAAAAGGCTTGGGTATGGCTACACCTTC
TRBV7-2,many,-,TRBJ2-1,CASSLLPLNEQFF,TGTGCCAGCAGCTTACTCCCTCTCAATGAGCAGTTCTTC
TRBV6-1,many,-,TRBJ2-1,CASSSFTRQAEFF,TGTGCCAGCAGTTCCTTCACCCGACAGGCGGAGTTCTTC
TRBV7-8,many,TRBD1,TRBJ1-5,CASSLEALGQGGQPQHF,TGTGCCAGCAGCTTAGAGGCCCTGGGACAGGGTGGCCAGCCCCAGCATTTT
TRBV2,once,-,TRBJ1-1,CASHREWNTEAFF,TGTGCCAGCCACAGGGAGTGGAACACTGAAGCTTTCTTT
TRBV20-1,many,TRBD1,TRBJ2-5,CSARGDSRWYF,TGCAGTGCTAGAGGGGACAGCCGATGGTACTTC
TRBV4-1,-,TRBD2,TRBJ2-2,CASGQFAGANTGELFF,TGCGCCAGCGGCCAGTTCGCGGGGGCGAACACCGGGGAGCTGTTTTTT
TRBV20-1,many,TRBD1,TRBJ2-5,CSAGAGGRAETQYF,TGCAGTGCGGGGGCAGGGGGCCGTGCCGAGACCCAGTACTTC
TRBV7-6,-,TRBD2,TRBJ2-3,CASSQRIAGGPTDTQYF,TGTGCCAGCAGCCAGCGGATAGCGGGGGGCCCCACAGATACGCAGTATTTT
TRBV6-2/TRBV6-3,-,-,TRBJ2-5,CASSYELGQSKETQYF,TGTGCCAGCAGTTACGAGCTCGGACAGTCGAAAGAGACCCAGTACTTC
TRBV4-1,-,-,TRBJ2-7,CASSQAESPSHYEQYF,TGCGCCAGCAGCCAAGCCGAGTCTCCGTCCCACTACGAGCAGTACTTC
TRBV20-1,-,-,TRBJ1-1,CSAKIRFFTEAFF,TGCAGTGCCAAGATCAGGTTCTTCACTGAAGCTTTCTTT
TRBV2,many,-,TRBJ1-5,CASSVTGIDSQPQHF,TGTGCCAGCAGTGTAACAGGGATCGATTCGCAGCCCCAGCATTTT
TRBV7-3,many,TRBD1,TRBJ1-1,CASSSGQGVENTEAFF,TGTGCCAGCAGCTCGGGACAGGGGGTGGAGAACACTGAAGCTTTCTTT
TRBV20-1,-,TRBD1,TRBJ2-3,CSAGQGAQDTQYF,TGCAGCGCCGGACAGGGGGCTCAAGATACGCAGTATTTT
TRBV27,-,TRBD2,TRBJ2-1,CASSLAGGLAGDEQFF,TGTGCCAGCAGTTTAGCGGGGGGGCTAGCGGGAGATGAGCAGTTCTTC
TRBV19,-,-,TRBJ1-2,CASRDTYGYTF,TGTGCCAGTAGGGACACCTATGGCTACACCTTC
TRBV20-1,many,-,TRBJ1-2,CSAIAGNGYTF,TGCAGTGCTATAGCAGGAAATGGCTACACCTTC
TRBV24-1,few,-,TRBJ2-1,CATSDRQGTTHNEQFF,TGTGCCACCAGTGATCGACAGGGGACTACTCACAATGAGCAGTTCTTC
TRBV12-3/TRBV12-4,-,TRBD2,TRBJ2-1,CASSLTGLANHEQFF,TGTGCCAGCAGTTTAACGGGACTAGCGAACCATGAGCAGTTCTTC
TRBV4-1,few,TRBD2,TRBJ2-7,CASSLEGGGGEQYF,TGCGCCAGCAGCCTTGAGGGCGGGGGGGGCGAGCAGTACTTC
TRBV12-3/TRBV12-4,many,-,TRBJ2-4,CASSLVGGLAKNIQYF,TGTGCCAGCAGTTTAGTCGGGGGCCTAGCCAAAAACATTCAGTACTTC
TRBV7-9,many,-,TRBJ1-4,CASSPVGGKNEKLFF,TGTGCCAGCAGCCCAGTGGGGGGAAAGAATGAAAAACTGTTTTTT
TRBV7-2,many,-,TRBJ2-3,CASSLDSPTDTQYF,TGTGCCAGCAGCTTAGATTCCCCGACAGATACGCAGTATTTT
TRBV18,few,TRBD1,TRBJ1-1,CASSDRGVNTEAFF,TGTGCCAGCTCCGACAGGGGGGTAAATACTGAAGCTTTCTTT
TRBV15,many,TRBD1,TRBJ2-7,CATSRGTGGVGSYEQYF,TGTGCCACCAGCAGGGGGACAGGGGGTGTGGGCTCCTACGAGCAGTACTTC
TRBV7-2,many,TRBD1,TRBJ2-5,CASSTWTGYQETQYF,TGTGCCAGCAGCACCTGGACAGGGTACCAAGAGACCCAGTACTTC
TRBV12-3/TRBV12-4,many,-,TRBJ2-5,CASSFIRGRKETQYF,TGTGCCAGCAGTTTCATCAGGGGCCGCAAAGAGACCCAGTACTTC
TRBV3-1,few,-,TRBJ1-1,CASSQLGGDTEAFF,TGTGCCAGCAGCCAGCTGGGGGGGGACACTGAAGCTTTCTTT
TRBV27,many,-,TRBJ1-5,CASSLYKAPYQPQHF,TGTGCCAGCAGTTTGTACAAGGCCCCCTATCAGCCCCAGCATTTT
TRBV2,many,-,TRBJ2-3,CASSGLSDTQYF,TGTGCCAGCAGTGGGTTGTCAGATACGCAGTATTTT
TRBV27,many,-,TRBJ1-1,CASSPRTTPNTEAFF,TGTGCCAGCAGCCCTCGGACCACCCCGAACACTGAAGCTTTCTTT
TRBV2,many,TRBD2,TRBJ2-1,CASSSLQTSGGAGEQFF,TGTGCCAGCAGTTCTCTTCAGACTAGCGGGGGGGCCGGTGAGCAGTTCTTC
TRBV5-1,-,TRBD1,TRBJ2-5,CASRLGQGAQETQYF,TGCGCCAGCAGACTTGGACAGGGTGCCCAAGAGACCCAGTACTTC
TRBV6-1,many,-,TRBJ2-7,CASSHIDRANQGQYF,TGTGCCAGCAGTCACATCGATAGGGCGAATCAGGGGCAGTACTTC
TRBV3-1,few,-,TRBJ1-6,CASSPDLTGYNSPLHF,TGTGCCAGCAGCCCCGATCTGACTGGGTATAATTCACCCCTCCACTTT
TRBV7-9,-,-,TRBJ2-1,CASSLYELRYNEQFF,TGTGCCAGCAGCTTATACGAGTTAAGGTACAATGAGCAGTTCTTC
TRBV2,many,-,TRBJ1-5,CASEARIRVTADGWPQHF,TGTGCCAGCGAGGCTAGAATTCGGGTTACAGCAGACGGTTGGCCCCAGCATTTT
TRBV12-3/TRBV12-4,many,TRBD2,TRBJ2-5,CASSPDSGGRHWSQYF,TGTGCCAGCAGTCCAGATAGCGGGGGGCGACACTGGTCCCAGTACTTC
TRBV7-2,many,-,TRBJ2-3,CASSPLPPGYTDTQYF,TGTGCCAGCAGCCCTCTTCCCCCCGGATACACAGATACGCAGTATTTT
TRBV24-1,many,-,TRBJ2-2,CATKSGGSNTGELFF,TGTGCCACCAAGTCTGGGGGGTCGAACACCGGGGAGCTGTTTTTT
TRBV7-9,few,-,TRBJ2-1,CASSVELGLTYNEQFF,TGTGCCAGCAGCGTTGAGTTGGGGCTTACCTACAATGAGCAGTTCTTC
TRBV5-1,many,-,TRBJ1-2,CASSLTSFYGYTF,TGCGCCAGCAGCTTGACCAGCTTCTATGGCTACACCTTC
TRBV7-9,many,TRBD2,TRBJ2-1,CASSRDLAGEMEEQFF,TGTGCCAGCAGCCGCGACCTAGCGGGGGAAATGGAGGAGCAGTTCTTC
TRBV24-1,many,-,TRBJ2-1,CATSESPKEQFF,TGTGCCACCAGTGAAAGTCCGAAGGAGCAGTTCTTC
TRBV19,many,TRBD1,TRBJ1-3,CASWDRPSGNTIYF,TGTGCCAGTTGGGACAGACCTTCTGGAAACACCATATATTTT
TRBV7-2,once,-,TRBJ1-5,CASSSLALGDNQPQHF,TGTGCCAGCAGCTCACTCGCCCTAGGAGATAACCAGCCCCAGCATTTT